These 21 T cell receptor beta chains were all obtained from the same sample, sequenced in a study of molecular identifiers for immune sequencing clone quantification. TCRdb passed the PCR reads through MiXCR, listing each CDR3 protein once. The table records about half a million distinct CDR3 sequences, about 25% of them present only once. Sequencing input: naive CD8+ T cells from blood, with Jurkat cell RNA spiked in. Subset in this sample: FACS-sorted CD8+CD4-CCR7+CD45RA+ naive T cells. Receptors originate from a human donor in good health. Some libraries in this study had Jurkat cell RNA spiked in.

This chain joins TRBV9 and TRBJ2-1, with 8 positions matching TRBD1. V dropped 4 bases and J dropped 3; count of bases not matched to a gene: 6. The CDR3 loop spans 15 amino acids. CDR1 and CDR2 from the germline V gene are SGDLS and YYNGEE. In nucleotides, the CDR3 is TGTGCCAGCAGCCCACCCGGGACAGGCTACAATGAGCAGTTCTTC. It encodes CASSPPGTGYNEQFF. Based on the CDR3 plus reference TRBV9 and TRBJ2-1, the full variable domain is DSGVTQTPKHLITATGQRVTLRCSPRSGDLSVYWYQQSLDQGLQFLIQYYNGEERAKGNILERFSAQQFPDLHSELNLSSLELGDSALYFCASSPPGTGYNEQFFGPGTRLTVL.

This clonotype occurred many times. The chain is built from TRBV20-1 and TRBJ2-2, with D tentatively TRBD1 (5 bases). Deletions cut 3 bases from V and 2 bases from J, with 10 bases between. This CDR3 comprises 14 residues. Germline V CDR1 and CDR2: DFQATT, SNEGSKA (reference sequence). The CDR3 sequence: CSASGQGNTGELFF. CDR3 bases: TGCAGTGCTAGCGGGCAGGGAAACACCGGGGAGCTGTTTTTT.

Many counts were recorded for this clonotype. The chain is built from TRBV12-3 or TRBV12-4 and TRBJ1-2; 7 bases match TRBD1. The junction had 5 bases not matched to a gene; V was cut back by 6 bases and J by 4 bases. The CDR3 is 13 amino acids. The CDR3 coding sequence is TGTGCCAGCAGAACGGGACAGAGCTATGGCTACACCTTC. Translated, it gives CASRTGQSYGYTF.

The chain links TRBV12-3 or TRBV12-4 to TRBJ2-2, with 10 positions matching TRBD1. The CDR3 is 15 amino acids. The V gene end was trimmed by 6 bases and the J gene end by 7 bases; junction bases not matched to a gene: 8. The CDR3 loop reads CASSVRDRGYGELFF. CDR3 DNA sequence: TGTGCCAGCAGCGTCCGGGACAGGGGTTACGGGGAGCTGTTTTTT.

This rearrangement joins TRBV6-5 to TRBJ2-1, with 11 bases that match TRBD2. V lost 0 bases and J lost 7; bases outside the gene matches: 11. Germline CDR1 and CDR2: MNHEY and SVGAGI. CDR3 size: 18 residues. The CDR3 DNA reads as TGTGCCAGCAGTTACTCGAGTGTTAGCGGGAGGGCGGAAAATGAGCAGTTCTTC. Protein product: CASSYSSVSGRAENEQFF.

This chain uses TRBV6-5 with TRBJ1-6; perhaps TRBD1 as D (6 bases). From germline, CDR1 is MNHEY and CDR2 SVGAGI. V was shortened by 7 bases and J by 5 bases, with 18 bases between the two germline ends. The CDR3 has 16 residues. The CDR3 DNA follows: TGTGCCAGCATAGAGAGCCGGGACACCCATAATTCACCCCTCCACTTT. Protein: CASIESRDTHNSPLHF.

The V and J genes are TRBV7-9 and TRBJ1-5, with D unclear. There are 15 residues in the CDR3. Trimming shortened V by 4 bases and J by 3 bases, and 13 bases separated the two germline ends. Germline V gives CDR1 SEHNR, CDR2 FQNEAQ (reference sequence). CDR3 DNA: TGTGCCAGCAGCTCCACTTTGGACTACAATCAGCCCCAGCATTTT. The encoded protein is CASSSTLDYNQPQHF.

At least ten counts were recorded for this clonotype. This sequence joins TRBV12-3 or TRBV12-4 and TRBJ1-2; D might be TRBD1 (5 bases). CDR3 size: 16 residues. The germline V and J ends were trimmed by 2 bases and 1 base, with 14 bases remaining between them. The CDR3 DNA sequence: TGTGCCAGCAGTTTAACCACAGGAATTTTTAACTATGGCTACACCTTC. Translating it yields CASSLTTGIFNYGYTF.

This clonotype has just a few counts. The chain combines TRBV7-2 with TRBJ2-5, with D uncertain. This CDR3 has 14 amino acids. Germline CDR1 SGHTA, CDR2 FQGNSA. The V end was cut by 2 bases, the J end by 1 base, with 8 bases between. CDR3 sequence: CASSLLGIQETQYF. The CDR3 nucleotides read TGTGCCAGCAGCTTACTGGGGATCCAAGAGACCCAGTACTTC. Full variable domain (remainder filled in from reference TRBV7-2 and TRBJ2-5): GAGVSQSPSNKVTEKGKDVELRCDPISGHTALYWYRQSLGQGLEFLIYFQGNSAPDKSGLPSDRFSAERTGGSVSTLTIQRTQQEDSAVYLCASSLLGIQETQYFGPGTRLLVL.

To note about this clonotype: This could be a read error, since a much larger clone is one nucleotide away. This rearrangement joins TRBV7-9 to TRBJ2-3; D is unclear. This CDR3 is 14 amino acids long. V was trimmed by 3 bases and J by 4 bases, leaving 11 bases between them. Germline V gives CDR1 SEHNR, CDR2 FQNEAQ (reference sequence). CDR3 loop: CASSFPMEPDTQYF. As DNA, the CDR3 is TGTGCCAGCAGCTTCCCAATGGAACCAGATACGCAGTATTTT.

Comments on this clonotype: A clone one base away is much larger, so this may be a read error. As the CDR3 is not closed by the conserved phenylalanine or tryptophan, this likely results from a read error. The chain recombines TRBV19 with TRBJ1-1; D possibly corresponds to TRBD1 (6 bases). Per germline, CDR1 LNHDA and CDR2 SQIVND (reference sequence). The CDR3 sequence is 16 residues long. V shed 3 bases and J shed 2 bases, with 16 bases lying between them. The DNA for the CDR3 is TGTGCCAGTAGTATTCTTTCCGGGACACTAAACACTGAAGCTTTCCTT. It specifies CASSILSGTLNTEAFL.

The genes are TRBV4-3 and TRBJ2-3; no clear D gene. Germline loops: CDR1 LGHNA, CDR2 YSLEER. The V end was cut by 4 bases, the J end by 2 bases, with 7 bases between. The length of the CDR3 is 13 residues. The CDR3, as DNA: TGCGCCAGCAGCCCAAGTCCCACAGATACGCAGTATTTT. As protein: CASSPSPTDTQYF.

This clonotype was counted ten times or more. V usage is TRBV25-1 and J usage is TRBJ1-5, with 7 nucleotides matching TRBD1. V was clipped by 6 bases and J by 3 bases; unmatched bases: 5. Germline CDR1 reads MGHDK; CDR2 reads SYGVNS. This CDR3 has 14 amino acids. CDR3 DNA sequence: TGTGCCAGCAGCTTACAGGGGTACAATCAGCCCCAGCATTTT. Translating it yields CASSLQGYNQPQHF.

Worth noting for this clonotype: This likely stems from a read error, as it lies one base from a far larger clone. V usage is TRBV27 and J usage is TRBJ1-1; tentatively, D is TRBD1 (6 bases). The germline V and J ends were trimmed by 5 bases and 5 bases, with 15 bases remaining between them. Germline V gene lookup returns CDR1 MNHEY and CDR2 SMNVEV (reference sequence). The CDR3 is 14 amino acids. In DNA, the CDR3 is TGTGCCAGCAGTGTGGGGGGCGCGGGGACTGAAGCTTTCTTT. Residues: CASSVGGAGTEAFF.

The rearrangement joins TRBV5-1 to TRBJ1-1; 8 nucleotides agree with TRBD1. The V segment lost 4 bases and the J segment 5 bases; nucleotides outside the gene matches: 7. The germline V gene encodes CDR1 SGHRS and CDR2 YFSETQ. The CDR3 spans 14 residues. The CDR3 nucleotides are TGCGCCAGCAGCGGAACAGGGGGTGTAACTGAAGCTTTCTTT. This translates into CASSGTGGVTEAFF.

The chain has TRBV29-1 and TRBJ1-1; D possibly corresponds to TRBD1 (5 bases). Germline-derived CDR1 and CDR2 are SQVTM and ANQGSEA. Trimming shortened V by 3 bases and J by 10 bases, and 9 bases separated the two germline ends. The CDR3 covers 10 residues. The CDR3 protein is CSVETAGAFF. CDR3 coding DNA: TGCAGCGTTGAGACAGCTGGAGCTTTCTTT. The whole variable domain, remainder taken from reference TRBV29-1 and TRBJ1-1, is SAVISQKPSRDICQRGTSLTIQCQVDSQVTMMFWYRQQPGQSLTLIATANQGSEATYESGFVIDKFPISRPNLTFSTLTVSNMSPEDSSIYLCSVETAGAFFGQGTRLTVV.

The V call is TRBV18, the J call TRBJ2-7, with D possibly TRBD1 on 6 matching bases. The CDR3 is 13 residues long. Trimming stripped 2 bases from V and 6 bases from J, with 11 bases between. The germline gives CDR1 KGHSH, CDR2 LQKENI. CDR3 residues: CASSPGRGCEQYF. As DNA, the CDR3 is TGTGCCAGCTCACCAGGCAGGGGCTGCGAGCAGTACTTC.

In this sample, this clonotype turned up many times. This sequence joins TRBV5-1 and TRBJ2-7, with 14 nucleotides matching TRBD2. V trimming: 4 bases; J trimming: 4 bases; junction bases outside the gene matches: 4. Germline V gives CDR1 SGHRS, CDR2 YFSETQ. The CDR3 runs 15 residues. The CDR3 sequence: CASSMGLAGAYEQYF. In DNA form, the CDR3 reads TGCGCCAGCAGCATGGGACTAGCGGGAGCTTACGAGCAGTACTTC. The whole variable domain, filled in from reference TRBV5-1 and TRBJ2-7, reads KAGVTQTPRYLIKTRGQQVTLSCSPISGHRSVSWYQQTPGQGLQFLFEYFSETQRNKGNFPGRFSGRQFSNSRSEMNVSTLELGDSALYLCASSMGLAGAYEQYFGPGTRLTVT.

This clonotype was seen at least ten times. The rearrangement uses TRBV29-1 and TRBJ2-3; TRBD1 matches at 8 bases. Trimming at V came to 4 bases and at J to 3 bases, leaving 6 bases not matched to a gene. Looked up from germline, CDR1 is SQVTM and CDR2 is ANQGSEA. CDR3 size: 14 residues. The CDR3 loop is CSVAAGGLTDTQYF. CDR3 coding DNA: TGCAGCGTTGCGGCAGGGGGCTTGACAGATACGCAGTATTTT.

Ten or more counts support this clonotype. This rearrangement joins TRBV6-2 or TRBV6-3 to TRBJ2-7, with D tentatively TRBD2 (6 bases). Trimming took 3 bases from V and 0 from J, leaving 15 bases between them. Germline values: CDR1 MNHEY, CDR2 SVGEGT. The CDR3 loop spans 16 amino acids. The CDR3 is CASSYRRELLSYEQYF. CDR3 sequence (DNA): TGTGCCAGCAGTTATCGCCGGGAGCTACTCTCCTACGAGCAGTACTTC.

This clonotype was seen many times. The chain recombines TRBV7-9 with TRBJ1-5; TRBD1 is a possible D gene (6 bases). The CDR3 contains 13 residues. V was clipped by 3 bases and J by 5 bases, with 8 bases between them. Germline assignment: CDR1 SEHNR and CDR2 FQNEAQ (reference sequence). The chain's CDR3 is CASSLDSYQPQHF. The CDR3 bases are TGTGCCAGCAGCTTGGACAGTTATCAGCCCCAGCATTTT.